This T cell receptor beta chain was sequenced during a study of T-cell reconstitution after alpha-beta-depleted transplantation in children. The CDR3 has 13 amino acids. Germline CDR1 is SQVTM and CDR2 is ANQGSEA. The V and J ends lost 4 bases and 2 bases respectively, with 9 bases between them. At least ten counts were recorded for this clonotype. During its preparation, the TCRbeta library received unique molecular identifiers. MiXCR was run by TCRdb on the PCR reads, yielding one entry per CDR3 protein. The table includes hundreds of thousands of distinct CDR3 sequences, 12% detected once. Sequencing was performed on PBMCs from the stem cell graft donor, taken from the stem cell graft. The gene calls are TRBV29-1 and TRBJ1-3; no definite D call. The TCR comes from a human donor who donated a stem cell graft to a child with acute lymphoblastic leukemia. The CDR3 nucleotides are TGCAGCGTTGTAGGCTTCACTGGAAACACCATATATTTT. Its protein is CSVVGFTGNTIYF.